A single sample is the source of the 22 T cell receptor beta chains below, sequenced in a study of regulatory T cells in long-lasting Graves disease. Arm-PCR of CDR3 regions and iRepertoire HTBI primers were used to build TCR beta libraries. TCRdb used MiXCR to reprocess the multiplex PCR reads, holding one entry per CDR3 protein. The sample shows around 510,000 distinct CDR3 sequences, 20% to 25% of them seen only once. Stated time point: persistent/refractory GD, antithyroid drugs over 5 years with positive TRAb. TCR sequences were obtained from RNA taken from PBMCs. The sequencing here drew on peripheral blood mononuclear cells (PBMCs), taken when the disease was refractory, from a patient treated with antithyroid drugs. The receptors stem from a female donor with Graves disease.

The chain links TRBV20-1 to TRBJ2-7; tentative D call: TRBD1 (5 bases). Trimming left V 6 bases short and J 5 bases short, with 8 bases between. Germline CDR1 reads DFQATT; CDR2 reads SNEGSKA (reference sequence). The CDR3 has 10 amino acids. CDR3 residues: CSAATDEQYF. In DNA form, the CDR3 reads TGCAGTGCCGCGACAGACGAGCAGTACTTC.

The chain has TRBV19 and TRBJ2-7; 12 bases agree with TRBD2. V lost 7 bases to trimming and J lost 2 bases; unmatched junction nucleotides: 3. The CDR3 covers 14 residues. The germline CDR1 and CDR2 sequences are LNHDA and SQIVND (reference sequence). CDR3 DNA sequence: TGTGCCAGTACCCCTAGCGGGGGGGCCTACGAGCAGTACTTC. Translation gives CASTPSGGAYEQYF.

The chain has TRBV6-6 and TRBJ2-2, with unresolved D. From germline, CDR1 is MNHNY and CDR2 SVGAGI (reference sequence). The CDR3 runs 15 residues. Trimming pared 0 bases from V and 6 bases from J, leaving 11 bases between. The CDR3, as DNA: TGTGCCAGCAGTTACTCGTCTCTCGTTTCCGGGGAGCTGTTTTTT. Translation: CASSYSSLVSGELFF.

The rearrangement links TRBV28 to TRBJ2-7, with 8 bases fitting TRBD1. The CDR3 totals 15 residues. The V gene's germline CDR1 is MDHEN and CDR2 SYDVKM. The V gene end was trimmed by 2 bases and the J gene end by 4 bases; junction bases not matched to a gene: 7. The CDR3 reads CASSLTGRGPYEQYF. In DNA form, the CDR3 reads TGTGCCAGCAGTTTAACGGGCAGGGGGCCGTACGAGCAGTACTTC.

This clonotype occurred many times. The rearrangement uses TRBV28 and TRBJ2-7; D is undetermined. Germline V lookup: CDR1 MDHEN, CDR2 SYDVKM. This CDR3 has 13 amino acids. The V end lost 8 bases, the J end lost 7 bases, and 18 bases lay between the germline ends. The CDR3, as DNA: TGTGCCAGCGGGAACTCAGATGCCTGGGAGCAGTACTTC. It yields the protein CASGNSDAWEQYF.

This clonotype was detected once. A much larger clone differs from this one at a single base, so this may be a read error. V and J are TRBV6-2 or TRBV6-3 and TRBJ2-5, with D unclear. There are 15 residues in the CDR3. Germline V CDR1 and CDR2: MNHEY, SVGEGT. The CDR3 loop reads CASSYSVWQQETQHF. The CDR3 DNA reads as TGTGCCAGCAGTTACTCTGTCTGGCAGCAAGAGACCCAGCACTTC.

To note about this clonotype: A much larger clone lies one base from this, so it may be a read error. This chain connects TRBV9 to TRBJ2-7, with D unclear. This CDR3 is built from 14 residues. Germline lookup yields CDR1 SGDLS and CDR2 YYNGEE. CDR3 sequence (DNA): TGTGCCGGCAGCGTAGATCCAGGACCCTACGAGCAGTACTTC. Amino acids: CAGSVDPGPYEQYF.

In this sample, this clonotype turned up many times. The genes are TRBV7-2 and TRBJ1-6; a possible D gene is TRBD1 (5 bases). The V and J ends lost 6 bases and 8 bases respectively, with 17 bases between them. The CDR3 extends over 15 amino acids. Looked up from germline, CDR1 is SGHTA and CDR2 is FQGNSA. CDR3 nucleotide sequence: TGTGCCAGCAGTCGCCCCATGGGGGTCTATTCACCCCTCCACTTT. Translation gives CASSRPMGVYSPLHF.

The rearrangement links TRBV4-1 to TRBJ1-1, with D perhaps matching TRBD1 (6 bases). The CDR3 runs to 14 residues. Trimming shortened V by 1 base and J by 11 bases, and 17 bases separated the two germline ends. The germline V gene has CDR1 MGHRA and CDR2 YSYEKL. The CDR3 loop is CASSQVQGELGAFF. CDR3 coding DNA: TGCGCCAGCAGCCAAGTACAGGGTGAGTTAGGCGCTTTCTTT.

The V and J genes are TRBV5-6 and TRBJ1-1, with D hard to call. Between the trimmed V and J ends, which lost 0 bases and 5 bases, there was a span of 11 bases. This CDR3 comprises 14 residues. CDR1 and CDR2 from the germline V gene are SGHDT and YYEEEE. This CDR3 reads CASSLVWGGTEAFF. CDR3 DNA sequence: TGTGCCAGCAGCTTGGTGTGGGGAGGGACTGAAGCTTTCTTT.

The V and J genes are TRBV27 and TRBJ2-7; D is unresolved. This CDR3 is 13 amino acids long. Germline values: CDR1 MNHEY, CDR2 SMNVEV (reference sequence). V lost 7 bases and J 5 bases, leaving 15 bases between the germline ends. CDR3 in amino acids: CASKNTDGDEQYF. The CDR3 DNA reads TGTGCCAGCAAAAATACCGATGGCGACGAGCAGTACTTC.

Note on this clonotype: The junction shows a germline mismatch at one end, possibly a read error. The chain carries TRBV29-1 and TRBJ1-2, with D possibly matching TRBD1 (6 bases). The V gene's germline CDR1 is SQVTM and CDR2 ANQGSEA. The CDR3 length is 11 residues. The CDR3 loop reads CSVSAGEAAFF. DNA for the CDR3: TGCAGCGTGTCCGCAGGGGAGGCAGCCTTCTTC.

This clonotype was detected ten times or more. CDR3 coding DNA: TGCAGTGCTAGGCTAGCGGGAAGTGACGAGCAGTACTTC. It translates to CSARLAGSDEQYF. The chain employs TRBV20-1 and TRBJ2-7, with 9 bases matching TRBD2. Germline V lookup: CDR1 DFQATT, CDR2 SNEGSKA (reference sequence). The CDR3 is 13 amino acids. V lost 3 bases to trimming and J lost 5 bases; unmatched junction nucleotides: 5.

As for this clonotype: This clone may be a read error of a much larger clone one base away. The V call is TRBV7-9, the J call TRBJ2-5, with 7 bases matching TRBD2. CDR3 length: 14 residues. The germline V gene has CDR1 SEHNR and CDR2 FQNEAQ (reference sequence). Germline trimming cut 4 bases from V and 7 bases from J; bases unmatched to any gene: 9. The CDR3 region has the DNA TGTGCCAGCAGCTCACAAGCGGGGAGAGGGACCCAGTACTTC. Protein product: CASSSQAGRGTQYF.

This clonotype showed up just a few times. A far larger clone is off by one base, so a read error is likely. V gene TRBV6-2 or TRBV6-3 combines with J gene TRBJ2-5, with 14 bases fitting TRBD2. V lost 6 bases to trimming and J lost 4 bases; unmatched junction nucleotides: 4. The CDR3 extends over 15 amino acids. CDR1 is MNHEY and CDR2 is SVGEGT in the germline V gene. The CDR3 nucleotides are TGTGCCAGCAGGCCGGGACTAGCGGGAGTAGAGACCCAGTACTTC. Translated: CASRPGLAGVETQYF.

The chain uses TRBV24-1 and TRBJ2-1; 9 nucleotides line up with TRBD2. Germline CDR1 reads KGHDR; CDR2 reads SFDVKD. CDR3 size: 13 residues. Losses at the gene ends were 7 bases for V and 5 bases for J; bases not matched to a gene: 2. In DNA form, the CDR3 reads TGTGCCACCAGGGGACTAGCTGACAATGAGCAGTTCTTC. Translation gives CATRGLADNEQFF.

The rearrangement joins TRBV5-1 to TRBJ2-6; possible D gene TRBD1, 6 bases. Trimming pared 4 bases from V and 0 bases from J, leaving 14 bases between. The length of the CDR3 is 17 residues. Looked up from germline, CDR1 is SGHRS and CDR2 is YFSETQ. In nucleotides, the CDR3 is TGCGCCAGCAGCCCAAACAGGGATATCTCTGGGGCCAACGTCCTGACTTTC. Translated: CASSPNRDISGANVLTF.

This clonotype showed up many times. The chain uses TRBV28 and TRBJ1-2; no clear D. V was shortened by 6 bases and J by 4 bases, with 12 bases between the two germline ends. Germline V CDR1 and CDR2: MDHEN, SYDVKM. The CDR3 loop spans 13 amino acids. The CDR3 protein is CASSRYGSYGYTF. CDR3 coding DNA: TGTGCCAGCAGCCGTTACGGGTCCTATGGCTACACCTTC.

In its sample, this clonotype was seen a few times. The rearrangement uses TRBV20-1 and TRBJ2-7, with D possibly TRBD2 on 6 matching bases. V was pared by 2 bases and J by 2 bases, with 10 bases between. CDR1 is DFQATT, CDR2 SNEGSKA, per germline (reference sequence). The CDR3 has 13 residues. Here the CDR3 reads CSARKGLAYEQYF. CDR3 in DNA: TGCAGTGCTAGAAAGGGACTTGCCTACGAGCAGTACTTC.

A few counts support this clonotype. This rearrangement joins TRBV5-1 to TRBJ2-7; possibly TRBD2 for D (6 bases). Trimming removed 4 bases at V and 6 bases at J, with 17 bases between. Germline CDR1 is SGHRS and CDR2 is YFSETQ. The CDR3 runs to 14 residues. The CDR3 DNA reads as TGCGCCAGCAGCAGTTCTCTAGCGATCGGCGAGCAGTACTTC. Protein sequence: CASSSSLAIGEQYF.

A few counts support this clonotype. CDR3 in DNA: TGCAGTGCTTTAAGCCCGAGGCGCACTGAAGCTTTCTTT. This sequence encodes CSALSPRRTEAFF. The V call is TRBV20-1, the J call TRBJ1-1; unclear D gene. Germline V gene lookup returns CDR1 DFQATT and CDR2 SNEGSKA (reference sequence). Trimming shortened V by 5 bases and J by 4 bases, and 14 bases separated the two germline ends. The CDR3 spans 13 residues.

The chain's CDR3 is CASSGRLYEQYF. The CDR3 DNA reads TGTGCCAGCAGTGGACGTTTGTACGAGCAGTACTTC. J is TRBJ2-7 and V is TRBV25-1; no clear D. V lost 4 bases and J 4 bases, leaving 8 bases between the germline ends. Germline V gives CDR1 MGHDK, CDR2 SYGVNS. The CDR3 runs 12 residues.